Listed here are 6 T cell receptor beta chains from one sample, sequenced in a study of blood T cell repertoires in COVID-19. The assay was immunoSEQ multiplex PCR, and TCRdb's table has in-frame clones only and misses some. The sample consists of about 6,600 clones, around 91% of them appearing once. Material for sequencing was peripheral blood. These receptors originate from an elderly man with active COVID-19.

There are a few counts of this clone. The genes are TRBV18 and TRBJ2-1; possible D gene TRBD1, 5 bases. The CDR3 is 15 amino acids. Germline lookup yields CDR1 KGHSH and CDR2 LQKENI. With 4 bases removed from V and 6 bases from J, the gap between germline ends came to 16 bases. This CDR3 reads CASSRSTGRVNEQFF. CDR3 nucleotide sequence: TGTGCCAGCTCACGGAGCACAGGCAGGGTCAATGAGCAGTTCTTC.

V usage is TRBV7-2 and J usage is TRBJ2-1; TRBD2 agrees at 9 bases. The CDR3 runs 17 residues. CDR1 and CDR2 from the germline V gene are SGHTA and FQGNSA. The junction had 8 bases not matched to a gene; V was cut back by 1 base and J by 4 bases. CDR3 coding DNA: TGTGCCAGCAGCTTAGGGTATGGGACTAGCCGATACAATGAGCAGTTCTTC. Translated, it gives CASSLGYGTSRYNEQFF.

J is TRBJ1-5 and V is TRBV6-5; D gene uncertain. The CDR3 loop spans 14 amino acids. Germline V gene data show CDR1 as MNHEY and CDR2 as SVGAGI. V lost 0 bases to trimming and J lost 6 bases, with 9 bases between them. The CDR3 loop is CASSYSLGGQPQHF. CDR3 DNA sequence: TGTGCCAGCAGTTACTCACTAGGCGGTCAGCCCCAGCATTTT.

This clone was observed a few times. The V and J genes are TRBV5-6 and TRBJ2-5; tentatively, D is TRBD1 (5 bases). Deletions cut 3 bases from V and 0 bases from J, with 6 bases between. In germline, CDR1 is SGHDT, CDR2 YYEEEE. The CDR3 is 13 amino acids. CDR3 in amino acids: CASSYRYQETQYF. The CDR3 DNA reads as TGTGCCAGCAGCTACAGGTACCAAGAGACCCAGTACTTC.

This clone was recorded once. The gene calls are TRBV29-1 and TRBJ1-1, with D possibly matching TRBD1 (6 bases). Per germline, CDR1 SQVTM and CDR2 ANQGSEA. The CDR3 is 12 amino acids. V lost 4 bases and J lost 7, with 13 bases in between. CDR3 sequence (DNA): TGCAGCGTTGTAAGGGACATTGATGAAGCTTTCTTT. This encodes CSVVRDIDEAFF.

The V and J genes are TRBV29-1 and TRBJ1-1; D is undetermined. The CDR3 spans 12 residues. CDR1 is SQVTM and CDR2 is ANQGSEA in the germline V gene. The ends were cut back, 6 bases at V and 1 base at J, with 9 bases in the middle. In DNA, the CDR3 is TGCAGCGTCCCGGGAGGGAACACTGAAGCTTTCTTT. Translating gives CSVPGGNTEAFF.